This T cell receptor (beta chain) was captured in a study of blood T cell repertoires in COVID-19. Study overall: The study drew acute and convalescent COVID-19 samples from the United States, Italy and Spain. T cells, B-cell-depleted T cells, or PBMCs provided the cDNA or gDNA that served as material.

The CDR3 spans 14 residues. V gave up 2 bases and J gave up 1 base; unmatched junction bases: 2. From germline, CDR1 is SGDLS and CDR2 YYNGEE. Per the authors' pipeline: The assay estimated nucleated cells by amplifying reference gene primers. Profiling relied on immunoSEQ multiplex PCR, and the TCRdb table lists in-frame clones only, not all of them. Clone size and V and J calls were adopted from that table, with D and trimming inferred from the DNA. The sample records about 30,000 clones, approximately 84% being singletons. Followed over time, Seattle patients had been enrolled while infection was active.

The clonotype originates from a man aged 70-80 years with COVID-19, enrolled during active disease. Sequences were obtained from peripheral blood. The chain employs TRBV9 and TRBJ2-5; TRBD1 matches at 7 bases. CDR3 sequence: CASSVGQPQETQYF. DNA for the CDR3: TGTGCCAGCAGCGTGGGACAGCCCCAAGAGACCCAGTACTTC.